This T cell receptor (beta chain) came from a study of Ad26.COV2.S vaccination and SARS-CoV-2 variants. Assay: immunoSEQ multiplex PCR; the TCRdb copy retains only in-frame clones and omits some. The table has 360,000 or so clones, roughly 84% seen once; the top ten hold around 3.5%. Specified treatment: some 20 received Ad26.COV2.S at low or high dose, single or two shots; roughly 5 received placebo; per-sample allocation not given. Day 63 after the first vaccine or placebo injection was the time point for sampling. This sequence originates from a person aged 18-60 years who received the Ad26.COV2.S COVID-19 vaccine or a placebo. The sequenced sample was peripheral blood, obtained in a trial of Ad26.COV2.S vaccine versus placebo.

CDR3 DNA sequence: TGCGCCAGCAGCCAAGATTTCGGCGGGGGGTTCAAAAACATTCAGTACTTC. Residues: CASSQDFGGGFKNIQYF. The chain uses TRBV4-3 and TRBJ2-4, with TRBD2 identical over 8 bases. The length of the CDR3 is 17 residues. Per germline, CDR1 LGHNA and CDR2 YSLEER. Unmatched junction bases numbered 7, after V lost 0 bases and J lost 3 bases.